The source of this T cell receptor (beta chain) is a study of T-cell memory formation after mild COVID-19. Study information: TCR clustering was largely donor specific.

V lost 5 bases, J lost 1 base, and 14 bases stayed unmatched. The CDR3 is made up of 19 amino acids. Study results and limitations: Clones shrinking from day 15 to 85 showed even CD4/CD8 mixes; later expanders tilted CD4+.

This clonotype has more than one count but fewer than ten. The antigen remains undetermined. TCR alpha and TCR beta cDNA libraries carrying sample barcodes and UMIs came from 5'RACE with constant-segment primers. TCRdb re-called the 5' RACE reads through MiXCR, storing one row per CDR3 protein. The sample lists under 300,000 distinct CDR3 sequences; over 15% were seen once. This clonotype was sampled from a man aged 18 to 29 who had mild COVID-19 (a few samples of this study predate the infection). Cell type and time point are not known. The material sequenced was PBMCs or a T cell subset sorted from them (not recorded which). V gene TRBV12-3 or TRBV12-4 combines with J gene TRBJ2-4; 10 bases are a match to TRBD1. This CDR3 reads CASSDRDRGFGWAKNIQYF. Here the CDR3 DNA reads TGTGCCAGCAGTGACCGGGACAGGGGATTTGGTTGGGCCAAAAACATTCAGTACTTC.